The 28 T cell receptor beta chains below were found in one sample sequenced in a study of human T cells and chemical hapten exposure. Time point indicated: patch test 2, 6 weeks after DPC sensitization. The treatment was: therapeutic diphenylcyclopropenone sensitization with weekly scalp DPC. Using its own MiXCR run on the RACE reads, TCRdb lists one record per CDR3 protein. The repertoire consists of some 99,000 distinct CDR3 sequences, with roughly a tenth occurring once and the leading ten covering about 3.1%. The specimen was whole blood, collected in connection with sensitization to the hapten diphenylcyclopropenone (DPC). These receptors originate from a middle-aged woman with alopecia areata. Some clones in this sample may be carry-over from other donors' samples.

The rearrangement uses TRBV3-1 and TRBJ1-1; no clear D gene. V gave up 0 bases and J gave up 7 bases, with 12 bases separating them. Germline V gives CDR1 LGHDT, CDR2 YNNKEL (reference sequence). CDR3 length equals 14 residues. The CDR3 here is CASSQDGGMVEAFF. The CDR3 bases are TGTGCCAGCAGCCAAGACGGCGGGATGGTTGAAGCTTTCTTT.

This clonotype was seen repeatedly, ten times or more. The chain uses TRBV12-3 or TRBV12-4 and TRBJ1-1; no firm D call. This CDR3 comprises 12 residues. Trimming shortened V by 6 bases and J by 7 bases, and 12 bases separated the two germline ends. For the CDR3, the DNA is TGTGCCAGCAGCCTCCGGGAGTATGAAGCTTTCTTT. Encoded protein: CASSLREYEAFF.

This clonotype came up once. V is TRBV12-3 or TRBV12-4 and J is TRBJ1-5; tentative D call: TRBD1 (6 bases). CDR3 size: 18 residues. Trimming removed 7 bases at V and 1 base at J, with 23 bases between. The DNA of the CDR3 is TGTGCCAGCACCCTAGGGGGGCCCAATTTTGGGAGCAATCAGCCCCAGCATTTT. Encoded protein: CASTLGGPNFGSNQPQHF.

For the CDR3, the DNA is TGTGCCAGCAGTTACATAGGGACCCGGTACAATGAGCAGTTCTTC. Translation: CASSYIGTRYNEQFF. The chain is built from TRBV6-2 or TRBV6-3 and TRBJ2-1, with D perhaps matching TRBD1 or TRBD2 (5 bases each). The CDR3 covers 15 residues. Between the trimmed V and J ends, which lost 2 bases and 4 bases, there was a span of 12 bases. CDR1 and CDR2 from the germline V gene are MNHEY and SVGEGT.

This clonotype was counted many times. The chain recombines TRBV13 with TRBJ2-1, with TRBD2 as a possible D gene (6 bases). The CDR3 is 14 amino acids. Trimming removed 2 bases at V and 12 bases at J, with 17 bases between. Germline loops: CDR1 PRHDT, CDR2 FYEKMQ (reference sequence). For the CDR3, the DNA is TGTGCCAGCAGCTTACCGGGGGATAGAATCGGGCAGTTCTTC. Translating gives CASSLPGDRIGQFF.

This clonotype was seen more than once but under ten times. The chain has TRBV5-5 and TRBJ2-3, with a tentative D call TRBD1 (6 bases). This CDR3 comprises 14 residues. Germline CDR1 is SGHKS and CDR2 is YYEKEE (reference sequence). Trimming stripped 4 bases from V and 2 bases from J, with 11 bases between. The chain's CDR3 is CASSLGQPTDTQYF. The CDR3 DNA follows: TGTGCCAGCAGCCTCGGACAGCCCACAGATACGCAGTATTTT.

This chain joins TRBV7-8 and TRBJ1-1; the D gene is possibly TRBD1 (5 bases). The V gene lost 5 bases and the J gene lost 5 bases, with 12 bases spanning the gap. Germline values: CDR1 SGHVS, CDR2 FQNEAQ. The length of the CDR3 is 13 residues. Here the CDR3 DNA reads TGTGCCAGCAGCAATAGCAGGGTAACTGAAGCTTTCTTT. Its protein is CASSNSRVTEAFF.

The sample holds many counts of this clonotype. V usage is TRBV20-1 and J usage is TRBJ2-4; 10 positions agree with TRBD2. CDR1 and CDR2 (germline): DFQATT, SNEGSKA (reference sequence). V gave up 6 bases and J gave up 7 bases; unmatched junction bases: 18. CDR3 length: 17 residues. The chain's CDR3 is CSAEGSGGALPWNIQYF. The CDR3, as DNA: TGCAGTGCCGAGGGGAGCGGGGGGGCTCTACCGTGGAACATTCAGTACTTC.

The rearrangement links TRBV20-1 to TRBJ1-1, with unresolved D. CDR1 and CDR2 (germline): DFQATT, SNEGSKA (reference sequence). Trimming removed 1 base from V and 1 base from J, with 7 bases in between. This CDR3 is built from 13 residues. The CDR3 region has the DNA TGCAGTGCTAGAGTGGTATCGAACACTGAAGCTTTCTTT. Translated: CSARVVSNTEAFF.

Concerning this clonotype: One end of the junction is discordant with germline, which a read error may explain. The CDR3 loop is CATSESARTYNEQFF. As DNA, the CDR3 is TGTGCCACCAGTGAGTCGGCCAGAACCTACAATGAGCAGTTCTTC. The chain couples TRBV10-3 to TRBJ2-1; D remains unclear. The germline CDR1 and CDR2 sequences are ENHRY and SYGVKD. The CDR3 totals 15 residues.

A few counts support this clonotype. The chain joins TRBV5-6 to TRBJ1-2, with a possible D match to TRBD1 (5 bases). The V gene's germline CDR1 is SGHDT and CDR2 YYEEEE. This CDR3 contains 14 residues. The ends were cut back, 1 base at V and 2 bases at J, with 9 bases in the middle. The CDR3 bases are TGTGCCAGCAGCTTGTTTTCAGGGAACTATGGCTACACCTTC. It specifies CASSLFSGNYGYTF. Filled out from reference TRBV5-6 and TRBJ1-2, the complete variable domain reads DAGVTQSPTHLIKTRGQQVTLRCSPKSGHDTVSWYQQALGQGPQFIFQYYEEEERQRGNFPDRFSGHQFPNYSSELNVNALLLGDSALYLCASSLFSGNYGYTFGSGTRLTVV.

This clonotype has at least ten counts. This sequence joins TRBV5-6 and TRBJ2-5; maybe TRBD1 (5 bases). The V gene's germline CDR1 is SGHDT and CDR2 YYEEEE. CDR3 length: 15 residues. The germline V and J ends were trimmed by 7 bases and 4 bases, with 20 bases remaining between them. CDR3 loop: CASQLLQGLSETQYF. For the CDR3, the DNA is TGTGCCAGCCAACTTTTGCAGGGTTTATCAGAGACCCAGTACTTC.

This clonotype was found many times. At one of its ends the junction is not consistent with the germline gene, which may arise from a read error. This rearrangement joins TRBV7-7 to TRBJ2-3; D remains ambiguous. Germline V CDR1 and CDR2: SSHAT, FNYEAQ (reference sequence). The CDR3 is made up of 13 amino acids. The CDR3 region has the DNA TGTGCTAGCAGCGCCTCCCAGACAGATACGCAGTATTTT. Amino acids: CASSASQTDTQYF.

This clonotype was picked up many times. This rearrangement joins TRBV6-2 or TRBV6-3 to TRBJ2-7; 9 bases fit TRBD1. J was trimmed by 2 bases and V by 8 bases; bases with no gene match: 10. The CDR3 covers 15 residues. CDR1 MNHEY and CDR2 SVGEGT come from the germline V gene. CDR3: CASRPLGQGTYEQYF. For the CDR3, the DNA is TGTGCCAGCCGCCCCCTGGGACAGGGTACCTACGAGCAGTACTTC.

This clonotype was picked up a small number of times. The chain is built from TRBV7-9 and TRBJ2-6; D unclear. With 0 bases removed from V and 0 bases from J, the gap between germline ends came to 9 bases. This CDR3 is 17 amino acids long. Germline loops: CDR1 SEHNR, CDR2 FQNEAQ (reference sequence). The CDR3 is CASSLAASPSGANVLTF. CDR3 nucleotide sequence: TGTGCCAGCAGCTTAGCAGCAAGCCCCTCTGGGGCCAACGTCCTGACTTTC.

This clonotype has a count of ten or more. This chain joins TRBV7-9 and TRBJ2-5; TRBD1 agrees at 7 bases. Losses at the gene ends were 8 bases for V and 5 bases for J; bases not matched to a gene: 11. The length of the CDR3 is 14 residues. Germline V gives CDR1 SEHNR, CDR2 FQNEAQ (reference sequence). As DNA, the CDR3 is TGTGCCAGCGGCATACAGGGGTGGACGGAGACCCAGTACTTC. This encodes CASGIQGWTETQYF.

At least ten counts were recorded for this clonotype. The chain links TRBV4-3 to TRBJ2-6; possibly TRBD1 for D (5 bases). The germline V gene has CDR1 LGHNA and CDR2 YSLEER. CDR3 length: 15 residues. The ends were cut back, 7 bases at V and 0 bases at J, with 10 bases in the middle. The CDR3 protein is CASTLDSSGANVLTF. In DNA form, the CDR3 reads TGCGCCAGCACCTTAGACAGCTCTGGGGCCAACGTCCTGACTTTC.

This clonotype was seen ten or more times. The V gene is TRBV7-9, the J gene TRBJ1-6, with unresolved D. This CDR3 is 15 amino acids long. Trimming took 3 bases from V and 0 from J, leaving 6 bases between them. CDR1 is SEHNR, CDR2 FQNEAQ, per germline (reference sequence). CDR3 bases: TGTGCCAGCAGCTTTGATTCCTCCTATAATTCACCCCTCCACTTT. This codes for CASSFDSSYNSPLHF.

This clonotype was counted at least ten times. The chain couples TRBV5-1 to TRBJ2-3; TRBD2 might be the D (7 bases). CDR3 length equals 16 residues. Per germline, CDR1 SGHRS and CDR2 YFSETQ. With 0 bases removed from V and 3 bases from J, the gap between germline ends came to 14 bases. CDR3 residues: CASSLDLRGATDTQYF. CDR3 DNA: TGCGCCAGCAGCTTGGATCTCCGGGGGGCTACAGATACGCAGTATTTT.

The sample holds a few counts of this clonotype. The chain is built from TRBV14 and TRBJ1-5, with TRBD1 identical over 7 bases. The CDR3 spans 13 residues. Looked up from germline, CDR1 is SGHDN and CDR2 is FVKESK. V shed 0 bases, J shed 13 bases, and the junction held 6 bases outside the gene matches. The CDR3 DNA is TGTGCCAGCAGCCAAGATCGGACAGGACTTCAGCATTTT. As protein: CASSQDRTGLQHF.

In its sample, this clonotype was seen a few times. V is TRBV3-1 and J is TRBJ1-6, with D possibly being TRBD1 (6 bases). Trimming pared 2 bases from V and 10 bases from J, leaving 15 bases between. From germline, CDR1 is LGHDT and CDR2 YNNKEL (reference sequence). CDR3 size: 15 residues. The chain's CDR3 is CASSQNVGGGSPLHF. Here the CDR3 DNA reads TGTGCCAGCAGCCAAAATGTGGGAGGGGGATCACCCCTCCACTTT.

Many counts were recorded for this clonotype. The chain links TRBV7-2 to TRBJ1-4; D is unclear. Germline loops: CDR1 SGHTA, CDR2 FQGNSA. Trimming took off 5 bases at V and 0 bases at J, with 7 bases between the two ends. The CDR3 covers 14 residues. The DNA for the CDR3 is TGTGCCAGCAGCCGGGCCACAACTAATGAAAAACTGTTTTTT. This gives the protein CASSRATTNEKLFF. The full variable domain, completed using reference TRBV7-2 and TRBJ1-4, is GAGVSQSPSNKVTEKGKDVELRCDPISGHTALYWYRQSLGQGLEFLIYFQGNSAPDKSGLPSDRFSAERTGGSVSTLTIQRTQQEDSAVYLCASSRATTNEKLFFGSGTQLSVL.

This chain joins TRBV28 and TRBJ1-6; 7 nucleotides align to TRBD1. Germline V CDR1 and CDR2: MDHEN, SYDVKM. The CDR3 is 16 amino acids. V lost 3 bases, J lost 7 bases, and 9 bases stayed unmatched. CDR3 loop: CASSFGGGNKNSPLHF. Written as DNA, the CDR3 is TGTGCCAGCAGTTTTGGAGGGGGCAACAAGAATTCACCCCTCCACTTT.

This clonotype occurred many times. J is TRBJ2-7 and V is TRBV7-2; unclear D gene. The length of the CDR3 is 13 residues. Germline V gene lookup returns CDR1 SGHTA and CDR2 FQGNSA. V lost 0 bases and J 3 bases, leaving 6 bases between the germline ends. The chain's CDR3 is CASSLASHYEQYF. Written as DNA, the CDR3 is TGTGCCAGCAGCTTAGCCAGTCACTACGAGCAGTACTTC.

CDR3 protein: CASSWGTGELFF. The CDR3 bases are TGTGCCAGCAGCTGGGGCACCGGGGAGCTGTTTTTT. The rearrangement links TRBV7-9 to TRBJ2-2, with D unclear. V lost 4 bases to trimming and J lost 4 bases, with 4 bases between them. The CDR3 covers 12 residues. Germline loops: CDR1 SEHNR, CDR2 FQNEAQ (reference sequence).

This rearrangement joins TRBV29-1 to TRBJ2-3; weak D call: TRBD1 (6 bases). The CDR3 is 16 amino acids. CDR1 and CDR2 from the germline V gene are SQVTM and ANQGSEA. V shed 2 bases and J shed 0 bases, with 15 bases lying between them. The CDR3 is CSVEQGRGFSTDTQYF. As DNA, the CDR3 is TGCAGCGTTGAACAGGGGAGAGGTTTTAGCACAGATACGCAGTATTTT.

The chain recombines TRBV6-2 or TRBV6-3 with TRBJ2-4; D gene ambiguous. Germline-derived CDR1 and CDR2 are MNHEY and SVGEGT. With 2 bases removed from V and 6 bases from J, the gap between germline ends came to 8 bases. The CDR3 is 13 amino acids. The CDR3 spells CASSYLLGNIQYF. The CDR3 DNA is TGTGCCAGCAGTTACCTCCTAGGAAACATTCAGTACTTC.

In regard to this clonotype: Possible read error: a much larger clone is one base away. The chain is built from TRBV5-1 and TRBJ2-7; a weak D match, TRBD2 (7 bases). Germline V gene lookup returns CDR1 SGHRS and CDR2 YFSETQ. CDR3 length: 15 amino acids. The CDR3 DNA follows: TGCGCCAGCAACTTGGACGCGGGGGCCGGATCCGAGCAGTACTTC. Protein: CASNLDAGAGSEQYF.